The clone carrying this TCR beta chain turned up a few times. Its antigen is still unknown. Reverse transcribing all isolated RNA meant expressed TCRB transcripts were sequenced. Sequenced by immunoSEQ multiplex PCR; TCRdb stores in-frame clones only, minus some. The top ten clones hold around 0.05% of a sample with 400,000 to 550,000 clones, 9.5% to 12% of them seen once. The CDR3 totals 15 residues. After removal of 4 bases from V and 5 bases from J, the junction contained 7 bases not matched to a gene. The germline V gene has CDR1 SGHRS and CDR2 YFSETQ. These data originate in a study of beta chain features in type 1 diabetes. CD45RO/CCR7/CD25/CD127/CD95/CD27 staining was used to isolate CD4+ naive, central memory, regulatory and stem cell-like memory cells by sorting. Whole-study findings and limits: All four CD4+ subsets of Type 1 diabetes patients contained TCRB CDR3s that were moderately but significantly shorter.

The V call is TRBV5-1, the J call TRBJ2-5; 11 nucleotides line up with TRBD2. Specimen: naive CD4+ T cells from blood. The sequence was collected from a woman between 18 and 30 years old in good health. The CDR3 region is CASSPGTSGVETQYF. The CDR3 nucleotides read TGCGCCAGCAGCCCGGGGACTAGCGGAGTCGAGACCCAGTACTTC.